Shown below are 29 T cell receptor beta chains from a single sample sequenced in a study of T cell changes during pregnancy in multiple sclerosis. TCRdb's copy holds only in-frame clones and misses some; the assay was immunoSEQ multiplex PCR. Here the sample spans approximately 47,000 clones, approximately 90% being singletons. The sequences come from peripheral blood, collected in the first trimester of pregnancy. These receptors originate from a female donor with multiple sclerosis, enrolled in a pregnancy study.

This sequence joins TRBV6-1 and TRBJ2-1; D is perhaps TRBD1 (6 bases). The V end was cut by 8 bases, the J end by 2 bases, with 13 bases between. CDR1 is MNHNS, CDR2 SASEGT, per germline. CDR3 length: 14 residues. CDR3 loop: CASRSGATYNEQFF. CDR3 nucleotide sequence: TGTGCCAGCCGGTCAGGGGCCACCTACAATGAGCAGTTCTTC.

This chain uses TRBV2 with TRBJ2-2, with D maybe TRBD1 (6 bases). The ends were cut back, 8 bases at V and 6 bases at J, with 16 bases in the middle. Per the germline V gene, CDR1 is SNHLY and CDR2 is FYNNEI. This CDR3 contains 14 residues. The CDR3 here is CASAVQGVAGELFF. The CDR3 DNA reads TGTGCCAGCGCAGTACAGGGAGTCGCCGGGGAGCTGTTTTTT. The whole variable domain, filled in from reference TRBV2 and TRBJ2-2, reads EPEVTQTPSHQVTQMGQEVILRCVPISNHLYFYWYRQILGQKVEFLVSFYNNEISEKSEIFDDQFSVERPDGSNFTLKIRSTKLEDSAMYFCASAVQGVAGELFFGEGSRLTVL.

This chain uses TRBV28 with TRBJ1-5, with no clear D. Trimming left V 4 bases short and J 3 bases short, with 16 bases between. CDR1 is MDHEN and CDR2 is SYDVKM in the germline V gene. This CDR3 has 16 residues. The CDR3 bases are TGTGCCAGCAGTTCGAACACGGAGGGCTACAATCAGCCCCAGCATTTT. The encoded protein is CASSSNTEGYNQPQHF.

This chain links TRBV6-1 with TRBJ1-6; D not certain. Trimming took off 1 base at V and 6 bases at J, with 7 bases between the two ends. CDR1 is MNHNS, CDR2 SASEGT, per germline. This CDR3 has 14 amino acids. The CDR3 is CASSEVGFNSPLHF. The CDR3 bases are TGTGCCAGCAGTGAAGTTGGCTTTAATTCACCCCTCCACTTT.

In its sample, this clone was seen once. CDR3 coding DNA: TGTGCCAGCGGCGGGCAGGCAACTAATGAAAAACTGTTTTTT. Translated, it gives CASGGQATNEKLFF. The genes are TRBV25-1 and TRBJ1-4; D remains unclear. Germline V gene data show CDR1 as MGHDK and CDR2 as SYGVNS. V gave up 8 bases and J gave up 0 bases, with 10 bases separating them. CDR3 length: 14 amino acids.

The chain is built from TRBV18 and TRBJ2-7; 7 bases line up with TRBD1. Unmatched junction bases numbered 10, after V lost 6 bases and J lost 2 bases. The length of the CDR3 is 15 residues. CDR1 is KGHSH, CDR2 LQKENI, per germline. The CDR3 bases are TGTGCCAGCTCTCAATATCAAGACAGGGCCTACGAGCAGTACTTC. Amino acids: CASSQYQDRAYEQYF.

DNA of the CDR3: TGTGCCAGCAGTTACTCCGGAACACAGGGTAACTATGGCTACACCTTC. Amino acids: CASSYSGTQGNYGYTF. The chain has TRBV6-6 and TRBJ1-2; a weak D match, TRBD1 (6 bases). In germline, CDR1 is MNHNY, CDR2 SVGAGI (reference sequence). CDR3 length: 16 residues. The V end was cut by 0 bases, the J end by 1 base, with 12 bases between.

This clone occurred a few times. The V gene is TRBV30, the J gene TRBJ2-2; 9 nucleotides align to TRBD1. The CDR3 is made up of 14 amino acids. Germline V gene sequence: CDR1 GTSNPN, CDR2 SVGIG (reference sequence). The junction had 0 bases not matched to a gene; V was cut back by 1 base and J by 3 bases. As DNA, the CDR3 is TGTGCCTGGAGTGGGACAGGGGACACCGGGGAGCTGTTTTTT. Translated, it gives CAWSGTGDTGELFF.

The chain employs TRBV7-2 and TRBJ2-1; 12 nucleotides align to TRBD1. V trimming: 1 base; J trimming: 8 bases; junction bases outside the gene matches: 12. Germline V gene sequence: CDR1 SGHTA, CDR2 FQGNSA. The CDR3 consists of 18 residues. The CDR3 DNA reads as TGTGCCAGCAGCTTAGGGCCCCCCGGGACAGGGGGCGCAGATGAGCAGTTCTTC. As protein: CASSLGPPGTGGADEQFF.

The rearrangement links TRBV30 to TRBJ1-3, with D perhaps TRBD1 (6 bases). This CDR3 has 15 amino acids. CDR1 and CDR2 (germline): GTSNPN, SVGIG (reference sequence). Trimming left V 1 base short and J 0 bases short, with 10 bases between. CDR3 residues: CAWSALDSSGNTIYF. DNA of the CDR3: TGTGCCTGGAGTGCCCTGGACAGCTCTGGAAACACCATATATTTT. The full variable domain, rest sourced from reference TRBV30 and TRBJ1-3, is SQTIHQWPATLVQPVGSPLSLECTVEGTSNPNLYWYRQAAGRGLQLLFYSVGIGQISSEVPQNLSASRPQDRQFILSSKKLLLSDSGFYLCAWSALDSSGNTIYFGEGSWLTVV.

This clone was recorded a few times. This rearrangement joins TRBV6-6 to TRBJ1-1, with a weak D call TRBD1 (6 bases). The CDR3 consists of 14 residues. Germline V gene sequence: CDR1 MNHNY, CDR2 SVGAGI (reference sequence). The V and J ends lost 4 bases and 4 bases respectively, with 13 bases between them. The CDR3 DNA follows: TGTGCCAGCAGTTCACAGGGCCGGACCACTGAAGCTTTCTTT. Amino acids: CASSSQGRTTEAFF.

This chain links TRBV20-1 with TRBJ2-3; no clear D. The CDR3 has 11 amino acids. Trimming removed 1 base at V and 14 bases at J, with 13 bases between. The V gene's germline CDR1 is DFQATT and CDR2 SNEGSKA (reference sequence). The CDR3 nucleotides read TGCAGTGCTAGAGGTCAGGAACGAGTGTATTTT. As protein: CSARGQERVYF.

This clone showed up just once. J is TRBJ2-5 and V is TRBV4-3; 8 nucleotides match TRBD1. CDR1 is LGHNA, CDR2 YSLEER, per germline. V shed 3 bases and J 5 bases; nucleotides not matched to a gene: 8. CDR3 length: 15 residues. The CDR3 here is CASSQAADRAETQYF. CDR3 nucleotide sequence: TGCGCCAGCAGCCAGGCGGCGGACAGGGCGGAGACCCAGTACTTC.

The V and J genes are TRBV7-2 and TRBJ1-1, with unresolved D. The CDR3 runs to 15 residues. CDR1 is SGHTA and CDR2 is FQGNSA in the germline V gene. V shed 4 bases and J shed 0 bases, with 12 bases lying between them. CDR3 amino acids: CASSYGWPMNTEAFF. The CDR3 region has the DNA TGTGCCAGCAGCTACGGGTGGCCAATGAACACTGAAGCTTTCTTT.

This rearrangement joins TRBV28 to TRBJ2-3, with 7 bases fitting TRBD1. Germline CDR1 and CDR2: MDHEN and SYDVKM. Trimming at V came to 2 bases and at J to 1 base, leaving 9 bases not matched to a gene. The CDR3 spans 17 residues. The CDR3 loop is CASSLIRGQEGTDTQYF. Here the CDR3 DNA reads TGTGCCAGCAGTTTAATACGAGGACAGGAGGGCACAGATACGCAGTATTTT.

V is TRBV5-1 and J is TRBJ1-1, with TRBD1 identical over 10 bases. Per germline, CDR1 SGHRS and CDR2 YFSETQ. This CDR3 spans 16 amino acids. V shed 4 bases and J 0 bases; nucleotides not matched to a gene: 6. Here the CDR3 reads CASSKGQGILNTEAFF. The CDR3 bases are TGCGCCAGCAGCAAGGGACAGGGGATCTTGAACACTGAAGCTTTCTTT. Full variable domain (outside the CDR3, taken from reference TRBV5-1 and TRBJ1-1): KAGVTQTPRYLIKTRGQQVTLSCSPISGHRSVSWYQQTPGQGLQFLFEYFSETQRNKGNFPGRFSGRQFSNSRSEMNVSTLELGDSALYLCASSKGQGILNTEAFFGQGTRLTVV.

This clone has only a few counts. This chain uses TRBV2 with TRBJ1-5; D is perhaps TRBD1 (5 bases). Looked up from germline, CDR1 is SNHLY and CDR2 is FYNNEI. The CDR3 loop spans 13 amino acids. V lost 7 bases to trimming and J lost 5 bases, with 12 bases between them. Here the CDR3 reads CASKVWGDQPQHF. The CDR3 nucleotides are TGTGCCAGCAAGGTCTGGGGCGATCAGCCCCAGCATTTT.

The CDR3 loop reads CAISEGQGGEYGYTF. CDR3 DNA: TGTGCCATCAGTGAAGGACAGGGTGGGGAGTATGGCTACACCTTC. The chain recombines TRBV10-3 with TRBJ1-2, with TRBD1 matching over 8 bases. Per germline, CDR1 ENHRY and CDR2 SYGVKD. V trimming: 3 bases; J trimming: 5 bases; junction bases outside the gene matches: 8. The CDR3 is made up of 15 amino acids.

A single count supports this clone. The rearrangement uses TRBV30 and TRBJ1-1; D call uncertain. Per germline, CDR1 GTSNPN and CDR2 SVGIG (reference sequence). The CDR3 spans 15 residues. V was pared by 4 bases and J by 2 bases, with 17 bases between. The CDR3 coding sequence is TGTGCCTGGAAGAGGGTAGGAAGCCTTAACACTGAAGCTTTCTTT. This translates into CAWKRVGSLNTEAFF.

The chain has TRBV2 and TRBJ2-3, with 10 bases matching TRBD1. The trim removed 2 bases at V and 4 bases at J, leaving 3 bases unmatched. The CDR3 length is 15 residues. Germline V lookup: CDR1 SNHLY, CDR2 FYNNEI. The CDR3 protein is CASSELTGGADTQYF. DNA for the CDR3: TGTGCCAGCAGTGAACTGACAGGGGGCGCAGATACGCAGTATTTT. Using reference TRBV2 and TRBJ2-3 for the parts outside the CDR3, the full variable domain is EPEVTQTPSHQVTQMGQEVILRCVPISNHLYFYWYRQILGQKVEFLVSFYNNEISEKSEIFDDQFSVERPDGSNFTLKIRSTKLEDSAMYFCASSELTGGADTQYFGPGTRLTVL.

This chain joins TRBV13 and TRBJ2-5; tentative D call: TRBD1 (5 bases). The germline gives CDR1 PRHDT, CDR2 FYEKMQ (reference sequence). The CDR3 is made up of 14 amino acids. The V and J ends lost 5 bases and 2 bases respectively, with 12 bases between them. The CDR3 sequence is CASSPTDRQETQYF. CDR3 nucleotide sequence: TGTGCCAGCAGCCCGACTGACAGACAAGAGACCCAGTACTTC.

The chain links TRBV4-3 to TRBJ2-3; the match to TRBD2 covers 9 bases. CDR3 size: 20 residues. Germline trimming cut 0 bases from V and 5 bases from J; bases unmatched to any gene: 18. Germline assignment: CDR1 LGHNA and CDR2 YSLEER. CDR3: CASSQEGHLAGGHNEDTQYF. The CDR3 region has the DNA TGCGCCAGCAGCCAAGAAGGGCACTTGGCGGGGGGGCACAATGAAGATACGCAGTATTTT.

J is TRBJ1-6 and V is TRBV18; D uncertain. CDR1 and CDR2 from the germline V gene are KGHSH and LQKENI. This CDR3 has 13 amino acids. V was pared by 5 bases and J by 5 bases, with 7 bases between. CDR3 coding DNA: TGTGCCAGCTCAGGGCAGAATAATTCACCCCTCCACTTT. This gives the protein CASSGQNNSPLHF. Combining the CDR3 with reference TRBV18 and TRBJ1-6 gives the whole variable domain NAGVMQNPRHLVRRRGQEARLRCSPMKGHSHVYWYRQLPEEGLKFMVYLQKENIIDESGMPKERFSAEFPKEGPSILRIQQVVRGDSAAYFCASSGQNNSPLHFGNGTRLTVT.

The chain has TRBV7-3 and TRBJ2-7; 7 nucleotides agree with TRBD1. This CDR3 has 14 residues. Germline V gene lookup returns CDR1 SGHTA and CDR2 FQGTGA. V dropped 6 bases and J dropped 2; count of bases not matched to a gene: 7. The CDR3 DNA follows: TGTGCCAGCAGTCAAACAGGGGACACCTACGAGCAGTACTTC. Translation: CASSQTGDTYEQYF.

The V gene is TRBV19, the J gene TRBJ1-1; perhaps TRBD1 as D (6 bases). CDR3 size: 14 residues. Trimming took 2 bases from V and 0 from J, leaving 7 bases between them. Per the germline V gene, CDR1 is LNHDA and CDR2 is SQIVND (reference sequence). CDR3 sequence reads: CASSIQGMNTEAFF. DNA for the CDR3: TGTGCCAGTAGTATACAGGGGATGAACACTGAAGCTTTCTTT.

The chain has TRBV28 and TRBJ1-5, with D hard to call. In germline, CDR1 is MDHEN, CDR2 SYDVKM. The CDR3 spans 14 residues. Trimming left V 6 bases short and J 2 bases short, with 11 bases between. The chain's CDR3 is CASRSTGGNQPQHF. CDR3 DNA: TGTGCCAGCAGGTCAACCGGGGGCAATCAGCCCCAGCATTTT. Variable domain in full (rest from reference TRBV28 and TRBJ1-5): DVKVTQSSRYLVKRTGEKVFLECVQDMDHENMFWYRQDPGLGLRLIYFSYDVKMKEKGDIPEGYSVSREKKERFSLILESASTNQTSMYLCASRSTGGNQPQHFGDGTRLSIL.

This chain connects TRBV2 to TRBJ1-2, with D uncertain. This CDR3 spans 13 amino acids. The V and J ends lost 3 bases and 13 bases respectively, with 18 bases between them. CDR1 is SNHLY and CDR2 is FYNNEI in the germline V gene. DNA of the CDR3: TGTGCCAGCAGTGACGAGGGCCTGCAAAGCTCCACCTTC. Translation: CASSDEGLQSSTF.

The chain joins TRBV2 to TRBJ1-1; D ambiguous. Trimming cost V 8 bases and J 4 bases, with 8 bases left between them. The V gene's germline CDR1 is SNHLY and CDR2 FYNNEI. CDR3 size: 11 residues. CDR3 DNA: TGTGCCAGCCTGTGGAGCACTGAAGCTTTCTTT. This sequence encodes CASLWSTEAFF.

The chain couples TRBV4-3 to TRBJ2-1; D is unclear. Trimming stripped 4 bases from V and 3 bases from J, with 16 bases between. Germline V CDR1 and CDR2: LGHNA, YSLEER. The CDR3 length is 16 residues. CDR3 sequence reads: CASSRGRFEVYNEQFF. CDR3 in DNA: TGCGCCAGCAGCCGAGGTAGGTTTGAAGTCTACAATGAGCAGTTCTTC.